These T cell receptor beta chains were read from a single sample in a study of T cells in Graves' hyperthyroidism and ophthalmopathy. TCRdb re-derived calls from the multiplex PCR reads in MiXCR, one entry per CDR3 protein. Seen here are fewer than 650,000 distinct CDR3 sequences, under 15% observed once, and the top ten hold around 4.5%. Sequencing was done on a sample of blood. The receptors derive from a woman aged 40 to 50 with Graves' ophthalmopathy. Each CDR3 is given with its conserved first and last residue. Fields, in order: V gene, clone size, D gene, J gene, CDR3 DNA, CDR3 protein. D genes are given only for firm matches. Rows may omit the clone size; those that give it use once, few, many or a size class.

TRBV20-1	few	TRBD1	TRBJ1-6	TGCAGTGCCCTCGCGGGACAGACAAATTCACCCCTCCACTTT	CSALAGQTNSPLHF
TRBV29-1	many	-	TRBJ1-2	TGCAGCGGCACGAGGGCCGACTATGGCTACACCTTC	CSGTRADYGYTF
TRBV6-1	few	-	TRBJ2-4	TGTGCCAGCAGTACCAGGGGTAAGGTGGACATTCAGTACTTC	CASSTRGKVDIQYF
TRBV6-5	-	-	TRBJ1-1	TGTGCCAGCAGTTACTCGCTAGTCACTGAAGCTTTCTTT	CASSYSLVTEAFF
TRBV28	many	TRBD1	TRBJ2-2	TGTGCCAGCAGGTCCTCGGCCGGGGGACAGGGAGGGGAGCTGTTTTTT	CASRSSAGGQGGELFF
TRBV2	many	-	TRBJ2-5	TGTGCCAGCAGTGGGCCCGGAGGGGAGACCCAGTACTTC	CASSGPGGETQYF
TRBV28	many	TRBD1	TRBJ1-1	TGTGCCAGCAGCCGCCAAGCCGGACAGGGGGCCACTGAAGCTTTCTTT	CASSRQAGQGATEAFF
TRBV6-2/TRBV6-3	-	-	TRBJ1-5	TGTGCCAGCAGTTACTCGTTGGGGGCAAATCAGCCCCAGCATTTT	CASSYSLGANQPQHF
TRBV7-9	many	TRBD2	TRBJ2-5	TGTGCCAGCACCCCATTAGCGGGGCCCCAAGAGACCCAGTACTTC	CASTPLAGPQETQYF
TRBV6-5	many	TRBD1	TRBJ2-2	TGTGCCAGCAGTTACCTTACAGGGGCCACCGGGGAGCTGTTTTTT	CASSYLTGATGELFF
TRBV6-1	many	-	TRBJ2-7	TGTGCCGCGGGTGGCTACGAGCAGTACTTC	CAAGGYEQYF
TRBV5-1	-	-	TRBJ2-4	TGCGCCAGCGACCCAGCCAAAAACATTCAGTACTTC	CASDPAKNIQYF
TRBV2	many	TRBD1	TRBJ1-5	TGTGCCAGCAGATCGGGACAGGGGGCTCGTCAGCCCCAGCATTTT	CASRSGQGARQPQHF
TRBV15	many	-	TRBJ2-7	TGTGCCACCAGCAGAGCCCGGGGAGTCTACGAGCAGTACTTC	CATSRARGVYEQYF
TRBV27	-	-	TRBJ1-3	TGTGCCAGCAGCAGTACTGTCGGAAACACCATATATTTT	CASSSTVGNTIYF
TRBV11-1	-	TRBD2	TRBJ2-3	TGTGCCAGCAGCTGGACGGGGGGGGTCCTTAGAGATACGCAGTATTTT	CASSWTGGVLRDTQYF
TRBV18	-	TRBD2	TRBJ2-7	TGTGCCAGCTCACCACCGTCCCTAGCGGGGTACGAGCAGTACTTC	CASSPPSLAGYEQYF
TRBV15	many	TRBD1	TRBJ1-2	TGTGCCACCAGCAGAGCAGGGGGTAATGGCTACACCTTC	CATSRAGGNGYTF
TRBV3-1	few	-	TRBJ2-7	TGTGCCAGCACCCCGGGACTCCCAACCTACGAGCAGTACTTC	CASTPGLPTYEQYF
TRBV4-3	-	-	TRBJ2-7	TGCGCCAGCAGCCAAGATGTCAGTCTTACAGGGATGATCTACGAGCAGTACTTC	CASSQDVSLTGMIYEQYF
TRBV28	many	TRBD2	TRBJ2-7	TGTGCCAGCAGTCAGATCAGCGGGGCGAGCTCCTACGAGCAGTACTTC	CASSQISGASSYEQYF
TRBV19	few	TRBD1	TRBJ2-5	TGTGCCAGTAGTGACAGGGTAGGAGAGACCCAGTACTTC	CASSDRVGETQYF
TRBV7-8	many	-	TRBJ2-3	TGTGCCAGCAGCTTAGAGACCAGCACAGATACGCAGTATTTT	CASSLETSTDTQYF
TRBV5-1	-	TRBD1	TRBJ1-5	TGCGCCAGCAGCGAGGGGACAGGGGTAAATCAGCCCCAGCATTTT	CASSEGTGVNQPQHF
TRBV7-8	many	-	TRBJ2-7	TGTGCCAGCAGCTTTTCCCCAGGGGAACGGGAAATTCAGTACTTC	CASSFSPGEREIQYF
TRBV6-1	-	-	TRBJ2-7	TGTGCCAGCAGACGCGGGGACAGATACGAGCAGTACTTC	CASRRGDRYEQYF
TRBV11-2	-	-	TRBJ1-3	TGTGCCAGCAGCTACAGGGAGAACACCATATATTTT	CASSYRENTIYF
TRBV2	many	-	TRBJ1-3	TGTGCCAGCAGTGAACCTAGCTCTGGAAACACCATATATTTT	CASSEPSSGNTIYF
TRBV15	many	TRBD1	TRBJ1-6	TGTGCCACCAGCAGAGTCAGGGGGAATTCACCCCTCCACTTT	CATSRVRGNSPLHF
TRBV5-1	many	-	TRBJ2-5	TGCGCCAGCAGCTTGCGGAGGGGGCTGGGTGAGACCCAGTACTTC	CASSLRRGLGETQYF
TRBV25-1	many	-	TRBJ2-2	TGTGCCAGCCGGAACAGGCGGGAAACCGGGGAGCTGTTTTTT	CASRNRRETGELFF
TRBV20-1	-	-	TRBJ2-7	TGCAGTGCTAGTCAGCTAGCCAACTCCTACGAGCAGTACTTC	CSASQLANSYEQYF
TRBV7-9	many	TRBD1	TRBJ1-2	TGTGCCAGCAGCTCCTCCTATGGACAGGGGTCTAACTATGGCTACACCTTC	CASSSSYGQGSNYGYTF
TRBV27	many	-	TRBJ2-5	TGTGCCAGCAGGCCGGAAAACTCGGAGACCCAGTACTTC	CASRPENSETQYF